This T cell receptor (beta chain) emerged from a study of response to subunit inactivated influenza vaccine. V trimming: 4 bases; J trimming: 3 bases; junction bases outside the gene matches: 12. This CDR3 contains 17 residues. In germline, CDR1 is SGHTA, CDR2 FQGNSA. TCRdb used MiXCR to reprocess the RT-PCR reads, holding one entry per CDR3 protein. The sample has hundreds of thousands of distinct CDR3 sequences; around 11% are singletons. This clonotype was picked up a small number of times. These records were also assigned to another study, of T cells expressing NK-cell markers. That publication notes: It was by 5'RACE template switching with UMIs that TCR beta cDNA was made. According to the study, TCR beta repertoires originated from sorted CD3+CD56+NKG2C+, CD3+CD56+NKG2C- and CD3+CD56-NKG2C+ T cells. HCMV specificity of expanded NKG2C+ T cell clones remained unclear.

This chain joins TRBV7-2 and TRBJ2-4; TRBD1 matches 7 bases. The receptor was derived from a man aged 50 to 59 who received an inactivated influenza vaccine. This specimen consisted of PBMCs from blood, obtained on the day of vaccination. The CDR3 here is CASSSDGQATNKNIQYF. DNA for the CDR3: TGTGCCAGCAGCTCGGACGGACAGGCCACAAACAAAAACATTCAGTACTTC.